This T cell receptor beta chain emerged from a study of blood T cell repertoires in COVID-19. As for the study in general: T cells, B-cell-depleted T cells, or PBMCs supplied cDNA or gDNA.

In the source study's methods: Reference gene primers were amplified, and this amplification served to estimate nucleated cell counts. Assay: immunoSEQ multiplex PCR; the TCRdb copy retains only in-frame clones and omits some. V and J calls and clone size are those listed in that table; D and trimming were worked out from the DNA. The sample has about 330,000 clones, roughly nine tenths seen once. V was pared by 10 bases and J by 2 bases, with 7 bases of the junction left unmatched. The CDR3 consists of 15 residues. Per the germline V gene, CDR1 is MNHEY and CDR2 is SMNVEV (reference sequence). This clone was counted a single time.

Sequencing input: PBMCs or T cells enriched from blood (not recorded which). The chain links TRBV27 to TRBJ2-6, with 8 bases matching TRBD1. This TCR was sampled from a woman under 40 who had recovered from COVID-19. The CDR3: CATRDRLAGANVLTF. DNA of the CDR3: TGTGCCACCCGGGACAGGTTAGCTGGGGCCAACGTCCTGACTTTC.